This passage covers 14 T cell receptor beta chains from one sample sequenced in a study of cytomegalovirus exposure and HLA in healthy donors. Vbeta (60) and Jbeta (13) primers were used in the PCR. Generated by immunoSEQ multiplex PCR, the TCRdb table keeps only in-frame clones and is missing some. Of approximately 100,000 clones in the sample, 74% were seen once. Sequencing was done on a sample of PBMCs. The receptor set was obtained from a man in his fifties or sixties in good health and CMV-seropositive.

The chain recombines TRBV10-3 with TRBJ2-5; D perhaps matches TRBD2 (6 bases). CDR1 and CDR2 (germline): ENHRY, SYGVKD. V was cut by 3 bases and J by 5 bases, with 16 bases left in between. This CDR3 region has 15 residues. In DNA form, the CDR3 reads TGTGCCATCAGTGAAGAGGGTGGAGGGATGGAGACCCAGTACTTC. This translates into CAISEEGGGMETQYF.

This rearrangement joins TRBV12-5 to TRBJ1-5, with unresolved D. CDR1 and CDR2 (germline): LGHNT, FRNRAP. Trimming removed 5 bases at V and 11 bases at J, with 13 bases between. The CDR3 loop spans 12 amino acids. DNA for the CDR3: TGTGCTAGTGGTCTGGACGCCCAGACCCAGCATTTT. It encodes CASGLDAQTQHF. The full variable domain, completed using reference TRBV12-5 and TRBJ1-5, is DARVTQTPRHKVTEMGQEVTMRCQPILGHNTVFWYRQTMMQGLELLAYFRNRAPLDDSGMPKDRFSAEMPDATLATLKIQPSEPRDSAVYFCASGLDAQTQHFGDGTRLSIL.

The chain has TRBV7-2 and TRBJ2-1; 7 positions match TRBD1. The CDR3 consists of 15 residues. In germline, CDR1 is SGHTA, CDR2 FQGNSA. V shed 1 base and J 3 bases; nucleotides not matched to a gene: 3. This CDR3 reads CASSLGQGNYNEQFF. DNA of the CDR3: TGTGCCAGCAGCTTAGGACAGGGTAACTACAATGAGCAGTTCTTC.

The chain joins TRBV7-3 to TRBJ2-1; 10 bases line up with TRBD2. With V trimmed by 2 bases and J by 6 bases, 4 bases remained unmatched. CDR3 length: 15 residues. The germline V gene has CDR1 SGHTA and CDR2 FQGTGA. The CDR3 DNA reads as TGTGCCAGCAGCTTATCAGCGGGGGGGTTCAATGAGCAGTTCTTC. Amino acid sequence: CASSLSAGGFNEQFF.

The J gene is TRBJ2-7, the V gene TRBV19, with TRBD2 as a possible D gene (6 bases). Germline V gene lookup returns CDR1 LNHDA and CDR2 SQIVND (reference sequence). CDR3 length: 16 amino acids. V gave up 4 bases and J gave up 4 bases, with 20 bases separating them. CDR3 sequence reads: CASSKEGSLLLYEQYF. CDR3 DNA sequence: TGTGCCAGTAGTAAGGAGGGGTCCTTATTACTTTACGAGCAGTACTTC.

The V call is TRBV10-3, the J call TRBJ2-1; no reliable D call. CDR3 size: 12 residues. V lost 2 bases and J lost 8, with 7 bases in between. Germline V lookup: CDR1 ENHRY, CDR2 SYGVKD. CDR3 sequence: CAISEEADEQFF. In nucleotides, the CDR3 is TGTGCCATCAGTGAGGAGGCCGATGAGCAGTTCTTC.

This chain links TRBV6-1 with TRBJ2-5; D not certain. The CDR3 runs 14 residues. Trimming removed 2 bases at V and 4 bases at J, with 11 bases between. Germline values: CDR1 MNHNS, CDR2 SASEGT. Here the CDR3 reads CASSEILLLETQYF. CDR3 bases: TGTGCCAGCAGTGAAATACTACTCTTAGAGACCCAGTACTTC.

The chain carries TRBV5-1 and TRBJ2-7, with a possible D match to TRBD1 (6 bases). V lost 4 bases, J lost 2 bases, and 13 bases lay in between. This CDR3 has 14 amino acids. Per the germline V gene, CDR1 is SGHRS and CDR2 is YFSETQ. The CDR3 is CASSLQQGTYEQYF. The CDR3 DNA follows: TGCGCCAGCAGCCTCCAACAGGGAACCTACGAGCAGTACTTC.

For the CDR3, the DNA is TGTGCCTGGAGTGTACAGGGATATGAGCAGTTCTTC. Amino acid sequence: CAWSVQGYEQFF. This chain connects TRBV30 to TRBJ2-1; D is perhaps TRBD1 (6 bases). V was shortened by 0 bases and J by 8 bases, with 8 bases between the two germline ends. Germline-derived CDR1 and CDR2 are GTSNPN and SVGIG (reference sequence). CDR3 length: 12 residues.

The J gene is TRBJ2-7, the V gene TRBV27, with D unclear. Trimming removed 6 bases from V and 2 bases from J, with 8 bases in between. The CDR3 length is 12 residues. CDR1 is MNHEY and CDR2 is SMNVEV in the germline V gene (reference sequence). This chain's CDR3 is CASSPFTYEQYF. CDR3 sequence (DNA): TGTGCCAGCAGCCCCTTTACCTACGAGCAGTACTTC.

V usage is TRBV19 and J usage is TRBJ2-5, with D tentatively TRBD2 (6 bases). Per the germline V gene, CDR1 is LNHDA and CDR2 is SQIVND (reference sequence). V lost 5 bases and J 5 bases, leaving 21 bases between the germline ends. This CDR3 is built from 16 residues. The CDR3 region is CASSSTRLDGSETQYF. The CDR3 region has the DNA TGTGCCAGTAGTTCCACACGACTAGATGGGAGCGAGACCCAGTACTTC.

The V gene is TRBV18, the J gene TRBJ1-4; no clear D. The V end was cut by 2 bases, the J end by 0 bases, with 7 bases between. The CDR3 is 15 amino acids. CDR1 and CDR2 from the germline V gene are KGHSH and LQKENI. The CDR3 coding sequence is TGTGCCAGCTCACCAATATATCCAACTAATGAAAAACTGTTTTTT. Protein product: CASSPIYPTNEKLFF.

About this clone itself: This same CDR3 is encoded by further DNA sequences in the sample. The rearrangement links TRBV5-1 to TRBJ2-2; D ambiguous. Trimming stripped 0 bases from V and 1 base from J, with 4 bases between. Per germline, CDR1 SGHRS and CDR2 YFSETQ. There are 14 residues in the CDR3. The CDR3 DNA sequence: TGCGCCAGCAGCTTGGCCAGGAACACCGGGGAGCTGTTTTTT. This encodes CASSLARNTGELFF.

This clone has only one observation. The chain employs TRBV10-1 and TRBJ1-5, with 8 positions matching TRBD1. The CDR3 runs 14 residues. The V and J ends lost 8 bases and 5 bases, in that order; junction bases with no gene match: 8. From germline, CDR1 is WNHNN and CDR2 SYGVQD (reference sequence). CDR3 protein: CASPTTGVDQPQHF. CDR3 sequence (DNA): TGCGCCAGCCCGACGACAGGGGTCGATCAGCCCCAGCATTTT.